The clone carrying this T cell receptor beta chain was seen more than once but under ten times. The data belong to a study of technical replicates of blood from a few donors. Looked up from germline, CDR1 is LNHNV and CDR2 is YYDKDF (reference sequence). The length of the CDR3 is 14 residues. Trimming removed 3 bases from V and 5 bases from J, with 11 bases in between. The data were produced by immunoSEQ multiplex PCR, yet TCRdb's version contains in-frame clones alone and is incomplete. The sample has tens of thousands of clones, under 95% seen once. The specimen was T cells isolated from PBMCs. The source of this sequence is a human donor in good health. This rearrangement joins TRBV15 to TRBJ1-5; no clear D. For the CDR3, the DNA is TGTGCCACCAGCAGCAGTTTGTCCGATCAGCCCCAGCATTTT. This gives the protein CATSSSLSDQPQHF.